What follows are 20 T cell receptor beta chains derived from one specimen sequenced in a study of CD8 T cells in Susac syndrome. cDNA came from approximately 0.5 to 1 ug RNA primed by random hexamers. MiXCR, run by TCRdb on the immunoSEQ multiplex PCR reads, gives a single entry per CDR3 protein. The data show around 170,000 distinct CDR3 sequences, 95% seen once. Material for sequencing was CD8+ T cells from PBMCs. These receptors were taken from a human donor with Susac syndrome.

The chain uses TRBV30 and TRBJ2-3; 9 bases line up with TRBD1. Trimming removed 5 bases from V and 6 bases from J; junction bases left unmatched: 12. Germline V gives CDR1 GTSNPN, CDR2 SVGIG (reference sequence). The length of the CDR3 is 15 residues. CDR3 region: CAWGVGDRVIDTQYF. The CDR3 bases are TGTGCCTGGGGGGTCGGGGACAGGGTTATCGATACGCAGTATTTT.

This chain joins TRBV9 and TRBJ2-1; 12 bases fit TRBD1. Losses at the gene ends were 4 bases for V and 6 bases for J; bases not matched to a gene: 5. The CDR3 is made up of 15 amino acids. CDR1 SGDLS and CDR2 YYNGEE come from the germline V gene. The CDR3 nucleotides are TGTGCCAGCAGCCCTCCGGGACAGGGGGCCAATGAGCAGTTCTTC. It yields the protein CASSPPGQGANEQFF. Full variable domain (rest looked up from reference TRBV9 and TRBJ2-1): DSGVTQTPKHLITATGQRVTLRCSPRSGDLSVYWYQQSLDQGLQFLIQYYNGEERAKGNILERFSAQQFPDLHSELNLSSLELGDSALYFCASSPPGQGANEQFFGPGTRLTVL.

The chain has TRBV24-1 and TRBJ1-5; D is possibly TRBD1 (5 bases). Per the germline V gene, CDR1 is KGHDR and CDR2 is SFDVKD. CDR3 length: 13 amino acids. The ends were cut back, 5 bases at V and 3 bases at J, with 7 bases in the middle. In nucleotides, the CDR3 is TGTGCCACCAGTGGGGGGTCCAATCAGCCCCAGCATTTT. Encoded protein: CATSGGSNQPQHF.

The V gene is TRBV25-1, the J gene TRBJ2-1, with TRBD1 matching over 8 bases. Germline assignment: CDR1 MGHDK and CDR2 SYGVNS. The CDR3 is 13 amino acids. The V gene end was trimmed by 2 bases and the J gene end by 9 bases; junction bases not matched to a gene: 3. Here the CDR3 DNA reads TGTGCCAGCAGTGAACAGGGGGCAGGTGAGCAGTTCTTC. Its protein is CASSEQGAGEQFF.

The chain recombines TRBV5-1 with TRBJ2-1; D unresolved. The germline V and J ends were trimmed by 4 bases and 4 bases, with 15 bases remaining between them. CDR1 is SGHRS and CDR2 is YFSETQ in the germline V gene. The CDR3 loop spans 15 amino acids. The DNA for the CDR3 is TGCGCCAGCAGCCCAGATCTGGTGGCTTACAATGAGCAGTTCTTC. Protein sequence: CASSPDLVAYNEQFF.

The rearrangement uses TRBV27 and TRBJ1-1; D uncertain. Trimming pared 3 bases from V and 8 bases from J, leaving 13 bases between. Germline V gene data show CDR1 as MNHEY and CDR2 as SMNVEV (reference sequence). This CDR3 spans 13 amino acids. The DNA for the CDR3 is TGTGCCAGCAGTTTCACCGACACCAGCGAAGCTTTCTTT. This encodes CASSFTDTSEAFF.

V and J are TRBV3-1 and TRBJ1-6; TRBD1 matches at 7 bases. CDR1 and CDR2 from the germline V gene are LGHDT and YNNKEL (reference sequence). Trimming at V came to 4 bases and at J to 6 bases, leaving 6 bases not matched to a gene. CDR3 size: 15 residues. This chain's CDR3 is CASSRPGGSNSPLHF. CDR3 DNA sequence: TGTGCCAGCAGCCGACCAGGGGGGAGTAATTCACCCCTCCACTTT.

This chain uses TRBV6-5 with TRBJ2-7, with 11 bases identical to TRBD1. V was clipped by 2 bases and J by 4 bases; unmatched bases: 4. Germline CDR1 MNHEY, CDR2 SVGAGI. The CDR3 totals 15 residues. In DNA, the CDR3 is TGTGCCAGCAGTTACGGCCGGGACAGGGGGTACGAGCAGTACTTC. This translates into CASSYGRDRGYEQYF.

The V call is TRBV3-1, the J call TRBJ2-7, with 9 bases aligning to TRBD2. With 0 bases clipped from V and 5 bases from J, the junction kept 11 bases outside the gene matches. Germline assignment: CDR1 LGHDT and CDR2 YNNKEL (reference sequence). CDR3 length: 17 residues. The CDR3 here is CASSQDQWSGRFDEQYF. CDR3 coding DNA: TGTGCCAGCAGCCAAGATCAGTGGAGCGGGAGGTTCGACGAGCAGTACTTC.

For the CDR3, the DNA is TGTGCCAGCAGTGAAAGTGTCGGACAGGGGAAAGAGACCCAGTACTTC. Its protein is CASSESVGQGKETQYF. The rearrangement links TRBV6-1 to TRBJ2-5, with 9 bases that match TRBD1. Unmatched junction bases numbered 7, after V lost 2 bases and J lost 3 bases. From germline, CDR1 is MNHNS and CDR2 SASEGT. This CDR3 is built from 16 residues.

V gene TRBV29-1 combines with J gene TRBJ2-5, with TRBD1 identical over 11 bases. Germline CDR1 SQVTM, CDR2 ANQGSEA. The ends lost 0 bases at V and 5 bases at J; junction bases unmatched: 8. This CDR3 comprises 16 residues. The CDR3 nucleotides read TGCAGCGTTGAAGATTTAGGGACAGGGGGTTGGGAGACCCAGTACTTC. Its protein product is CSVEDLGTGGWETQYF.

Here the CDR3 DNA reads TGTGCCAGCAGCTTAGGGGGTATCAATGAGCAGTTCTTC. Protein sequence: CASSLGGINEQFF. The chain joins TRBV7-3 to TRBJ2-1; D may match TRBD1 or TRBD2 (5 bases each). CDR1 SGHTA and CDR2 FQGTGA come from the germline V gene. V gave up 2 bases and J gave up 6 bases, with 8 bases separating them. The CDR3 covers 13 residues.

This clonotype has a single count. The genes are TRBV9 and TRBJ2-1, with 12 positions matching TRBD2. The CDR3 totals 19 residues. Germline V CDR1 and CDR2: SGDLS, YYNGEE. J lost 7 bases, V lost 3 bases, and 17 bases had no gene match. CDR3 DNA: TGTGCCAGCAGCGGAAGGGGACTAGCGGGTATATCGGGTGGGAATGAGCAGTTCTTC. Its protein product is CASSGRGLAGISGGNEQFF. Based on the CDR3 plus reference TRBV9 and TRBJ2-1, the full variable domain is DSGVTQTPKHLITATGQRVTLRCSPRSGDLSVYWYQQSLDQGLQFLIQYYNGEERAKGNILERFSAQQFPDLHSELNLSSLELGDSALYFCASSGRGLAGISGGNEQFFGPGTRLTVL.

This rearrangement joins TRBV12-3 or TRBV12-4 to TRBJ1-2; 8 positions match TRBD1. CDR3 length: 15 residues. V shed 3 bases, J shed 1 base, and the junction held 4 bases outside the gene matches. CDR3: CASSFWTGLNYGYTF. The CDR3 region has the DNA TGTGCCAGCAGTTTCTGGACAGGGCTTAACTATGGCTACACCTTC.

The sample holds a few counts of this clonotype. This chain joins TRBV7-6 and TRBJ2-1; 10 bases map to TRBD1. CDR3 size: 12 residues. J lost 7 bases, V lost 9 bases, and 3 bases had no gene match. Germline-derived CDR1 and CDR2 are SGHVS and FNYEAQ. This chain's CDR3 is CASRGQGNEQFF. CDR3 DNA: TGTGCCAGTAGGGGACAGGGGAATGAGCAGTTCTTC.

V usage is TRBV6-5 and J usage is TRBJ2-3; 9 positions agree with TRBD2. The V gene end was trimmed by 2 bases and the J gene end by 0 bases; junction bases not matched to a gene: 9. Germline values: CDR1 MNHEY, CDR2 SVGAGI. CDR3 length: 18 residues. As DNA, the CDR3 is TGTGCCAGCAGTTACCCCGCTAGCGGGGCTCCCAGCACAGATACGCAGTATTTT. This translates into CASSYPASGAPSTDTQYF.

The rearrangement joins TRBV20-1 to TRBJ2-7, with 15 bases aligning to TRBD2. Germline values: CDR1 DFQATT, CDR2 SNEGSKA (reference sequence). V shed 6 bases, J shed 7 bases, and the junction held 10 bases outside the gene matches. The CDR3 contains 15 residues. CDR3 DNA sequence: TGCAGTGCGTCCGGACTAGCGGGAGGGCCTGAGGAGCAGTACTTC. Protein product: CSASGLAGGPEEQYF.

The V and J genes are TRBV11-2 and TRBJ1-1; 7 bases fit TRBD1. This CDR3 comprises 15 residues. V was pared by 5 bases and J by 0 bases, with 6 bases of the junction left unmatched. Germline assignment: CDR1 SGHAT and CDR2 FQNNGV. As DNA, the CDR3 is TGTGCCAGCAGCCAACGACAGGGACTGAACACTGAAGCTTTCTTT. This codes for CASSQRQGLNTEAFF.

This sequence joins TRBV20-1 and TRBJ2-7; TRBD1 agrees at 9 bases. This CDR3 comprises 12 residues. V gave up 5 bases and J gave up 5 bases; unmatched junction bases: 4. Germline values: CDR1 DFQATT, CDR2 SNEGSKA (reference sequence). CDR3 DNA sequence: TGCAGTGCTGGGACAGGGTTTAACGAGCAGTACTTC. Translating gives CSAGTGFNEQYF.

J is TRBJ1-5 and V is TRBV20-1; 7 nucleotides align to TRBD1. Germline CDR1 DFQATT, CDR2 SNEGSKA (reference sequence). J was trimmed by 6 bases and V by 4 bases; bases with no gene match: 6. The length of the CDR3 is 13 residues. The CDR3 sequence: CSAKEGALQPQHF. As DNA, the CDR3 is TGCAGTGCTAAAGAGGGGGCCCTTCAGCCCCAGCATTTT.